This T cell receptor beta chain was obtained from a study of T cells after yellow fever vaccination. Study information: Any fraction with a low cell number was prepared using SMART-Seq v4 Ultra Low Input. Whole-study results and caveats: Reappearance after the booster was observed for most primary-vaccination clones (roughly 97% CD4, over 75% CD8). Repertoires obtained by FACS sorting could include abundant clonotypes that entered as contaminants from the bulk population. A limited proportion of clonotypes was detected within both the CD4 and CD8 compartments.

In this sample, this clonotype turned up a few times. Its antigen is undetermined. Trimming took 5 bases from V and 3 from J, leaving 19 bases between them. This CDR3 is 16 amino acids long. Per germline, CDR1 SGHTA and CDR2 FQGNSA. In TCRdb, the 5' RACE reads were re-called with MiXCR into one record per CDR3 protein. Of about 230,000 distinct CDR3 sequences in the sample, approximately 6.7% were seen once. The source of this sequence is a man younger than 45 who received the YFV17D yellow fever vaccine. The V call is TRBV7-2, the J call TRBJ1-2, with D unclear. The material sequenced was CD4+ T cells sorted from PBMCs, taken on the day of the yellow fever booster vaccination. DNA for the CDR3: TGTGCCAGCAGCCCATATCCAAGAGGCCGGGACTATGGCTACACCTTC. Protein: CASSPYPRGRDYGYTF.